The sequence of this TCR beta chain was determined in a study of CD8+CD57+ T cells in acquired aplastic anemia. As for the study in general: Sorted CD4+ and CD8+ cells yielded roughly 3.2 ug of DNA on average.

The CDR3 loop spans 12 amino acids. Germline loops: CDR1 SEHNR, CDR2 FQNEAQ (reference sequence). V shed 11 bases and J shed 2 bases, with 12 bases lying between them. Investigators profiled TCR beta VDJ and CDR3 from genomic DNA template. Using its own MiXCR run on the reads, TCRdb lists one record per CDR3 protein. The repertoire holds around 200,000 distinct CDR3 sequences, with approximately 57% as singletons. The source of this sequence is a human donor in good health. The chain recombines TRBV7-9 with TRBJ2-5, with D possibly being TRBD1 (6 bases). The source material was sorted CD4+, CD8+, or CD8+CD57+ T cells (not recorded which) from PBMCs. The CDR3 region has the DNA TGTGCCGGGGGCCCAGGACAAGAGACCCAGTACTTC. Residues: CAGGPGQETQYF.